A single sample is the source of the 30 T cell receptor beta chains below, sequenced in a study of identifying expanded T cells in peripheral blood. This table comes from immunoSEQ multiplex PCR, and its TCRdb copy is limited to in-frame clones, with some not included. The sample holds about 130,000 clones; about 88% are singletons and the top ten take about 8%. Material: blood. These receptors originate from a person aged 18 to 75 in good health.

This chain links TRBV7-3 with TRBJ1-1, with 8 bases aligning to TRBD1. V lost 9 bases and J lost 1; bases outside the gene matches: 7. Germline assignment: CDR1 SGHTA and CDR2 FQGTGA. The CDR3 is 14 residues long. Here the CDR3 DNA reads TGTGCCAGTAAACCGGGACAGGAGAACACTGAAGCTTTCTTT. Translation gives CASKPGQENTEAFF.

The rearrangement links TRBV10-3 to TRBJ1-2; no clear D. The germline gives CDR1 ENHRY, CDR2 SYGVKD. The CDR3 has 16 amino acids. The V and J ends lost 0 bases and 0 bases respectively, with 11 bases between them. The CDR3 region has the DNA TGTGCCATCAGTGAGTCGTTGGGTACTACTAACTATGGCTACACCTTC. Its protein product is CAISESLGTTNYGYTF.

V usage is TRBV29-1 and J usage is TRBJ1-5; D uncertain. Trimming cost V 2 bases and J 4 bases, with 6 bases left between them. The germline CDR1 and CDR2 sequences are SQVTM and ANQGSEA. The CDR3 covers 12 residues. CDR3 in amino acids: CSVETANQPQHF. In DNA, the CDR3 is TGCAGCGTTGAAACCGCTAATCAGCCCCAGCATTTT.

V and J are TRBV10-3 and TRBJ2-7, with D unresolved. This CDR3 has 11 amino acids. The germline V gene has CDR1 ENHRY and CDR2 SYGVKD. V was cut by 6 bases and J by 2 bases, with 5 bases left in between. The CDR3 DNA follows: TGTGCCATCAGGGGGACCTACGAGCAGTACTTC. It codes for CAIRGTYEQYF.

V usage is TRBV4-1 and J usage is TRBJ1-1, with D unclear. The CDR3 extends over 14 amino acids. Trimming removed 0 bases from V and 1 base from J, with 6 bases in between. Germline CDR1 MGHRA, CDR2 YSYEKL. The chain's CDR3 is CASSQEDGNTEAFF. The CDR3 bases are TGCGCCAGCAGCCAAGAGGACGGGAACACTGAAGCTTTCTTT.

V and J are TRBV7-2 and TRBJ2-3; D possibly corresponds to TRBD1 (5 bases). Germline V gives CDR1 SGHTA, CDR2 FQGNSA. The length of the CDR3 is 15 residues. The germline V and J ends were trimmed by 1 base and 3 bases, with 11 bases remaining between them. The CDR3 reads CASSLDRIVTDTQYF. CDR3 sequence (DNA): TGTGCCAGCAGCTTAGACAGGATTGTAACAGATACGCAGTATTTT.

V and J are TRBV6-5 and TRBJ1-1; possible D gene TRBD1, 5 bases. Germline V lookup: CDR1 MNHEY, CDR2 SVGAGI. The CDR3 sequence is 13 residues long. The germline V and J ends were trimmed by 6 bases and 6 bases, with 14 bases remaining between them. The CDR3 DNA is TGTGCCAGCAGACCAACCAGGGAACCTGAAGCTTTCTTT. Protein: CASRPTREPEAFF.

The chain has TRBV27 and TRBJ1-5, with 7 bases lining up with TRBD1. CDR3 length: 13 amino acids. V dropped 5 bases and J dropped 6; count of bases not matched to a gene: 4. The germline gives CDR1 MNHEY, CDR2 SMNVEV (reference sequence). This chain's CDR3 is CASSDREGQPQHF. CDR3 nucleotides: TGTGCCAGCAGTGACAGGGAGGGTCAGCCCCAGCATTTT.

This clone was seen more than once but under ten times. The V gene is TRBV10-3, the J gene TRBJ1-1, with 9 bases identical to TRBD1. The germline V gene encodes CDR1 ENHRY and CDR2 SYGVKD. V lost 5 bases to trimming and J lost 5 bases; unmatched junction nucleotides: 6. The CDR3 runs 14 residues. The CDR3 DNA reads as TGTGCCATCAGTCAGGGACAGGGAAAAACTGAAGCTTTCTTT. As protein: CAISQGQGKTEAFF.

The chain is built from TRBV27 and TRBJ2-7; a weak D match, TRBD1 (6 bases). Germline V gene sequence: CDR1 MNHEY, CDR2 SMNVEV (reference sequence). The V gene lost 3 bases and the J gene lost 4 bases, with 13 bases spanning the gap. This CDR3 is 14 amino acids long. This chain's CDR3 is CASSFVDRLYEQYF. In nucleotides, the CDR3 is TGTGCCAGCAGTTTTGTGGACAGATTATACGAGCAGTACTTC.

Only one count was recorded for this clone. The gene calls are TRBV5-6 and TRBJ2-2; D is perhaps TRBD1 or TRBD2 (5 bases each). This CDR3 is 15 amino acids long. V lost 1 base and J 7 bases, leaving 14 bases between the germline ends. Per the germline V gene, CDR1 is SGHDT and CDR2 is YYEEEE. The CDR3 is CASSLLGTKGGELFF. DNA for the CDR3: TGTGCCAGCAGCTTGTTAGGGACCAAGGGCGGGGAGCTGTTTTTT.

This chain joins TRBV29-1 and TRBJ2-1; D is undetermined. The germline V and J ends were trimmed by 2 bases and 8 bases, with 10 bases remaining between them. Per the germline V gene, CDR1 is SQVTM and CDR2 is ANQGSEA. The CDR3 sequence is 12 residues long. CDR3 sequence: CSVESGIDEQFF. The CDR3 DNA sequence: TGCAGCGTTGAAAGTGGGATAGATGAGCAGTTCTTC.

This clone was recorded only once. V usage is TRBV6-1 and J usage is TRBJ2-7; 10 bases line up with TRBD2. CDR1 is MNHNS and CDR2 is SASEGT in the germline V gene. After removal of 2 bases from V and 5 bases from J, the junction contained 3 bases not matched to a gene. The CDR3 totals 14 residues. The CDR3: CASSESGGANEQYF. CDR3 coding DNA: TGTGCCAGCAGTGAAAGCGGGGGGGCGAACGAGCAGTACTTC.

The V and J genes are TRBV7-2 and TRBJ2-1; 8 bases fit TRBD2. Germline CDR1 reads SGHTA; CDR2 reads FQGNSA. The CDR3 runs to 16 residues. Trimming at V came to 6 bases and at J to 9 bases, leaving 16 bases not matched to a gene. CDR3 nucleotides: TGTGCCAGCAGTCCCCCGGCGGGGGGATTACAGGGTGAGCAGTTCTTC. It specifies CASSPPAGGLQGEQFF.

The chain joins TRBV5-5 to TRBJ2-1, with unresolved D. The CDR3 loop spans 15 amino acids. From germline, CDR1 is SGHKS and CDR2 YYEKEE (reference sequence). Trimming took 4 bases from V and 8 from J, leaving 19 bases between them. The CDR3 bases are TGTGCCAGCAGCGTGGATCCCAGTCATCGCGATGAGCAGTTCTTC. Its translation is CASSVDPSHRDEQFF. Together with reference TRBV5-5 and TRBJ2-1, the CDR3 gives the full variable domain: DAGVTQSPTHLIKTRGQQVTLRCSPISGHKSVSWYQQVLGQGPQFIFQYYEKEERGRGNFPDRFSARQFPNYSSELNVNALLLGDSALYLCASSVDPSHRDEQFFGPGTRLTVL.

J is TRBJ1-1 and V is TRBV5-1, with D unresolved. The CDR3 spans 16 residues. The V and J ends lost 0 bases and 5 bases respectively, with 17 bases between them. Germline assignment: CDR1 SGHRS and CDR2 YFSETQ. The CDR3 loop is CASSLDFYAGGTEAFF. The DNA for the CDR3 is TGCGCCAGCAGCTTGGATTTCTACGCCGGCGGGACTGAAGCTTTCTTT.

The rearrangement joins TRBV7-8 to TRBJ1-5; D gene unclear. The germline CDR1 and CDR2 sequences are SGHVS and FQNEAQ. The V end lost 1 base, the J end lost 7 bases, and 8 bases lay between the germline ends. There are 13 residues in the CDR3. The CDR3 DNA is TGTGCCAGCAGCTTAGAAATGCGGCAGCCCCAGCATTTT. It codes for CASSLEMRQPQHF. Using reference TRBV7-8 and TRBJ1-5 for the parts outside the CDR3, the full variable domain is GAGVSQSPRYKVAKRGQDVALRCDPISGHVSLFWYQQALGQGPEFLTYFQNEAQLDKSGLPSDRFFAERPEGSVSTLKIQRTQQEDSAVYLCASSLEMRQPQHFGDGTRLSIL.

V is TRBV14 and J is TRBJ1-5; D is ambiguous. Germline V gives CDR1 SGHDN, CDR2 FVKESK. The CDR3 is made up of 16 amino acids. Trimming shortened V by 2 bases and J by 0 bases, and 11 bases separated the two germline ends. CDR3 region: CASSQPRKNSNQPQHF. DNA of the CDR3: TGTGCCAGCAGCCAACCCCGAAAGAATAGCAATCAGCCCCAGCATTTT.

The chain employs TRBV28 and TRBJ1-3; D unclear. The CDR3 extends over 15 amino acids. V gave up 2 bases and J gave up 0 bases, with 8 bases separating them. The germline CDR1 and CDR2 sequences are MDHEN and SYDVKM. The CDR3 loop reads CASSLTDGSGNTIYF. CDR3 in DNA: TGTGCCAGCAGTTTAACTGACGGCTCTGGAAACACCATATATTTT.

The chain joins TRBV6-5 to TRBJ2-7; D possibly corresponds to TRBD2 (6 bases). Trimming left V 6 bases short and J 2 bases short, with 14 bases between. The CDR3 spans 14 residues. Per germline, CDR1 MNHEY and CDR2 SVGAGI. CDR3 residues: CASSQGLSPYEQYF. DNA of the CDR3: TGTGCCAGCAGCCAAGGACTAAGCCCCTACGAGCAGTACTTC.

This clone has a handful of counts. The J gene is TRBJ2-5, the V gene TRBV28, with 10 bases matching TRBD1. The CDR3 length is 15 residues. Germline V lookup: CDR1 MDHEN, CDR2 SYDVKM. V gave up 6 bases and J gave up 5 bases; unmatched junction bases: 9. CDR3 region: CASSPGTGVGETQYF. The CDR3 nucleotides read TGTGCCAGCAGCCCCGGGACAGGGGTGGGCGAGACCCAGTACTTC.

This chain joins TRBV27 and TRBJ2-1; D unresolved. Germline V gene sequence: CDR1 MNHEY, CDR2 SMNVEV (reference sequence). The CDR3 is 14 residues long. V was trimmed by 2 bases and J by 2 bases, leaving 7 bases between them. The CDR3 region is CASSLGVTYNEQFF. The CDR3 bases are TGTGCCAGCAGTTTAGGCGTCACCTACAATGAGCAGTTCTTC.

CDR3 nucleotides: TGTGCCAGCAGCTTAGTGGGGAGCTCCTATAATTCACCCCTCCACTTT. Translated, it gives CASSLVGSSYNSPLHF. This chain uses TRBV11-2 with TRBJ1-6; D is undetermined. V lost 1 base and J 0 bases, leaving 7 bases between the germline ends. Germline lookup yields CDR1 SGHAT and CDR2 FQNNGV. This CDR3 has 16 residues.

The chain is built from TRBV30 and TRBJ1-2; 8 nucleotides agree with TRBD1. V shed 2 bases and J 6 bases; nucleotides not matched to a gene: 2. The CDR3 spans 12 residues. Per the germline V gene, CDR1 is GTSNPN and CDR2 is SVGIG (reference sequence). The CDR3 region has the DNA TGTGCCTGGAGTCCCAGGGGGCATGGCTACACCTTC. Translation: CAWSPRGHGYTF.

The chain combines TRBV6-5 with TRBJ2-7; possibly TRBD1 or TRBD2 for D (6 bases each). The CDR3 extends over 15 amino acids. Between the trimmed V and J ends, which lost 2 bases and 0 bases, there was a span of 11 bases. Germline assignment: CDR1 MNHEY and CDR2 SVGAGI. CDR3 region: CASSYGRDTSYEQYF. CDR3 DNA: TGTGCCAGCAGTTACGGGCGGGACACCTCCTACGAGCAGTACTTC.

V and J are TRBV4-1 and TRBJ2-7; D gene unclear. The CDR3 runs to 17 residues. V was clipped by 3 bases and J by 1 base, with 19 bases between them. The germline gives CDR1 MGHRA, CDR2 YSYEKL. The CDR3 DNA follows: TGCGCCAGCAGCCACCCGGATGCCATGGGCGGATCCTACGAGCAGTACTTC. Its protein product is CASSHPDAMGGSYEQYF.

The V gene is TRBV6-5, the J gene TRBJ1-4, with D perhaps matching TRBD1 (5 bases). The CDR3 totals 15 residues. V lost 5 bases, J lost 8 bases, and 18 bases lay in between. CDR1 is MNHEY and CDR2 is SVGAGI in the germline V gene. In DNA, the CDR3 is TGTGCCAGCAGTCCCCCCGGGACTGAACTAGAAAAACTGTTTTTT. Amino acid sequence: CASSPPGTELEKLFF.

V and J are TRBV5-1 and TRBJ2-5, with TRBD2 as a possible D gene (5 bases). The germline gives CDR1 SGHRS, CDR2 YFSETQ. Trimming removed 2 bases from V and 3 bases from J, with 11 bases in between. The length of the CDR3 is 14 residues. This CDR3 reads CASSLLGSEETQYF. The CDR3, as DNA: TGCGCCAGCAGCTTACTAGGGAGCGAAGAGACCCAGTACTTC. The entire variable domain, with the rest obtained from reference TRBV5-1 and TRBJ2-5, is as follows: KAGVTQTPRYLIKTRGQQVTLSCSPISGHRSVSWYQQTPGQGLQFLFEYFSETQRNKGNFPGRFSGRQFSNSRSEMNVSTLELGDSALYLCASSLLGSEETQYFGPGTRLLVL.

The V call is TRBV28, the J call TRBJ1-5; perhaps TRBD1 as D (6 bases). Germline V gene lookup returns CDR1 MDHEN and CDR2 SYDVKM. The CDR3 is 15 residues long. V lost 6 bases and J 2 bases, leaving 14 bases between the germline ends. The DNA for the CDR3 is TGTGCCAGCAGCCGGAGGGGGGCCGGCAATCAGCCCCAGCATTTT. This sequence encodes CASSRRGAGNQPQHF.

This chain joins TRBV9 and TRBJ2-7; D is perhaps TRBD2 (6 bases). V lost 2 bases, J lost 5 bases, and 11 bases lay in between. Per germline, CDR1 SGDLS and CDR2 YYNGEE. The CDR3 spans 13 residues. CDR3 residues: CASSVRTIDEQYF. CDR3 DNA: TGTGCCAGCAGCGTTCGGACTATAGACGAGCAGTACTTC.